The source of this TCR beta chain is a study of OX40 agonist ivuxolimab in advanced cancers. Regarding the complete study: The costimulatory receptor OX40 (CD134) was targeted by ivuxolimab, a fully human IgG2 agonistic monoclonal antibody. Intravenous ivuxolimab was administered to patients every 2 weeks at six dose levels: 0.01, 0.1, 0.3, 1.5, 3 and 10 mg/kg. Among the approximately 50 dose-escalation patients, around 19 had hepatocellular carcinoma, roughly 15 melanoma, 9 renal cell carcinoma and 9 head and neck cancer. A male proportion of 82.7% and a mean age of 60 years, ranging from about 20 to 79, were recorded for the dose-escalation cohort. Patients were allowed to have had prior anti-PD-1, anti-PD-L1 or anti-CTLA-4 therapy, and roughly 40% of the dose-escalation patients had previously received checkpoint inhibitors. Partial responses occurred in three dose-escalation patients, of whom one had hepatocellular carcinoma and two had cutaneous melanoma. Peripheral TCRbeta sequencing aimed to test whether ivuxolimab altered TCR sequence diversity and caused clonal T-cell expansion. The paper describes the monotherapy dose-escalation part (N ≈ 50 patients) of the phase I trial of ivuxolimab.

The trial excluded patients who had a history of autoimmune disease or were on systemic immunosuppression. Peripheral blood for TCR sequencing was drawn from every dose cohort at baseline, at cycle 4 day 1 and at cycle 7 day 1. The samples were drawn from a first-in-human, open-label, multicenter phase I dose-escalation trial of ivuxolimab. Adults with locally advanced or metastatic head and neck squamous cell, hepatocellular, melanoma or renal cell carcinoma were enrolled in the trial. Before TCR sequencing, CD4+ and CD8+ T cells were separately sorted from peripheral blood. Here is what the overall study found, with its caveats: In the 0.1-3.0 mg/kg groups, partial responders were among the patients with the lowest normalized peripheral clonal expansion, particularly in CD8+ T cells. After ivuxolimab, more expanded clones were found on average in CD8+ T cells than in CD4+ T cells. Antigen specificity was not determined for the clonally expanded peripheral T cells. Low levels of normalized T-cell clonal expansion were also seen in some patients who did not respond. At doses from 0.1 to 3.0 mg/kg, clonal expansion was seen in both CD4+ and CD8+ blood T cells between baseline and week 6.

V sheds 3 bases and J sheds 0 bases, leaving 14 bases between their ends. The germline V gene (reference sequence) specifies GTSNPN as CDR1 and SVGIG as CDR2. The cysteine opens and the phenylalanine closes a CDR3 of 15 amino acids. Only CDR3 DNA remains: 45 bases, in frame from the first base. About this clone: This receptor's antigen is unknown. No much larger clonotype is one base removed from it; base qualities were not supplied.

Genomic DNA was isolated from the sorted cells so that the TCRbeta CDR3 region could be sequenced. TCRbeta CDR3 regions were sequenced using the immunoSEQ Assay. TCRdb took over this immuneACCESS table, retaining in-frame rearrangements with V and J assigned. Such tables are incomplete; in checked studies, under half of the missing clones stem from an unresolved V gene, and the remainder is unexplained. The sample table shows about 110,000 clones, and approximately 90% are seen once. Under 0.85% of the sample is held by the ten biggest clonotypes. This TCR was recovered from an adult with an advanced solid tumor such as melanoma, head and neck, liver or kidney cancer. This receptor chain uses TRBV30 and TRBJ1-1; the best D guess is TRBD1, with 5 bases matching. The sequenced sample was CD4+ or CD8+ T cells sorted from blood, obtained in a trial of the OX40 agonist ivuxolimab. The DNA sequence is as follows: TGTGCCTGGAGATTGGCAGGGAGCGTGAACACTGAAGCTTTCTTT. Translated, this is CAWRLAGSVNTEAFF.